This TCR beta chain originates from a study of shared clonotypes between healthy human individuals. V lost 0 bases to trimming and J lost 3 bases; unmatched junction nucleotides: 2. Germline CDR1 and CDR2: SGHRS and YFSETQ. This CDR3 has 14 residues. The repertoire was sequenced with immunoSEQ multiplex PCR; TCRdb's copy has only in-frame clones and lacks some. The data contain about 2.1 million clones, about 92% of them singletons. Naive CD8 cells lacked CD45RO and underwent positive selection for CCR7, leaving out terminally differentiated effector memory CD45RA+ cells. The V call is TRBV5-1, the J call TRBJ1-2; 7 bases fit TRBD1. Material: naive CD8+ T cells from PBMCs. This TCR derives from a man aged 18 to 30 in good health. Some clones in this sample may be carry-over from other donors' samples. Here the CDR3 reads CASSLDGQDYGYTF. CDR3 sequence (DNA): TGCGCCAGCAGCTTGGATGGACAGGACTATGGCTACACCTTC.